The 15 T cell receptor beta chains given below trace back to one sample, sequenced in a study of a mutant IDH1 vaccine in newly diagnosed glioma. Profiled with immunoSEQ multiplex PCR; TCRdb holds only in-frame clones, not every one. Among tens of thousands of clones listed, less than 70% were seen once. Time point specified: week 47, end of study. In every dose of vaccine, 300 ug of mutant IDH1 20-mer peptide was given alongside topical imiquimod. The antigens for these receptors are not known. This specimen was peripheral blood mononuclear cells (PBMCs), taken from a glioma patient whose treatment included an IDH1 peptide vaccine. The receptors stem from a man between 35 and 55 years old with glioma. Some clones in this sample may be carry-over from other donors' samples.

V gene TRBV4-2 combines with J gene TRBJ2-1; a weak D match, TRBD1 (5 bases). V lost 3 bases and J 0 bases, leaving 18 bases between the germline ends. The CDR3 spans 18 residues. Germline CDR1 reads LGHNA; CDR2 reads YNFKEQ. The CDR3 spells CASSQVRGGISSYNEQFF. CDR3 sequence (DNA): TGTGCCAGCAGCCAGGTAAGGGGCGGAATCAGCTCCTACAATGAGCAGTTCTTC.

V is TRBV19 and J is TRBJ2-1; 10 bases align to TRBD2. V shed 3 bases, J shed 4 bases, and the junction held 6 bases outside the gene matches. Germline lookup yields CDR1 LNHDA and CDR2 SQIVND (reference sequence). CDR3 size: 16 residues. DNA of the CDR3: TGTGCCAGTAGTATTGTGGCTAGCGGGGGATACAATGAGCAGTTCTTC. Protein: CASSIVASGGYNEQFF.

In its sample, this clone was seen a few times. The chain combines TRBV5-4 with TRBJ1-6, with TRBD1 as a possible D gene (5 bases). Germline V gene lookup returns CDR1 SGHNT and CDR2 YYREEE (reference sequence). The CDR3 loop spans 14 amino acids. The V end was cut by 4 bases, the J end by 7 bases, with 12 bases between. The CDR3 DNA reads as TGTGCCAGCAGCCAGGACATTTTGAATTCACCCCTCCACTTT. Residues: CASSQDILNSPLHF.

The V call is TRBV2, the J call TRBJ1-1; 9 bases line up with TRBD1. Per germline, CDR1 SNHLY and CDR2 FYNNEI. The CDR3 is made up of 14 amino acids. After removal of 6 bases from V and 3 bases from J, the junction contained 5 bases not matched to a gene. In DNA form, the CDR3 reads TGTGCCAGCAGGGTTGGACAGGGGTACACTGAAGCTTTCTTT. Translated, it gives CASRVGQGYTEAFF.

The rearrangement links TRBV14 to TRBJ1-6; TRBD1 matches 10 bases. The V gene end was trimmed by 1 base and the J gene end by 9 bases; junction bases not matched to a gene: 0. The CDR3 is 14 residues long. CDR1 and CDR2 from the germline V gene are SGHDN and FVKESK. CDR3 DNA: TGTGCCAGCAGCCAAGGACAGGGGGCTTCACCCCTCCACTTT. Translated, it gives CASSQGQGASPLHF. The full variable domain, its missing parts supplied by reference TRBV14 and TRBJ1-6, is EAGVTQFPSHSVIEKGQTVTLRCDPISGHDNLYWYRRVMGKEIKFLLHFVKESKQDESGMPNNRFLAERTGGTYSTLKVQPAELEDSGVYFCASSQGQGASPLHFGNGTRLTVT.

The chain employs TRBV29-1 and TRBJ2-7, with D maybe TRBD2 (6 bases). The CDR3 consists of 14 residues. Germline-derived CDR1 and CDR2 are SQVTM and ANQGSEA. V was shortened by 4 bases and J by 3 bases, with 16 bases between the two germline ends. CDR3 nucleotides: TGCAGCGTTGCTGGAGGGCAGGGCGTCTACGAGCAGTACTTC. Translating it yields CSVAGGQGVYEQYF.

The CDR3 is CASSSRTSGSSTDTQYF. CDR3 coding DNA: TGTGCCAGCAGCTCCCGGACTAGCGGGAGCAGCACAGATACGCAGTATTTT. The chain carries TRBV4-2 and TRBJ2-3; 13 bases agree with TRBD2. Trimming at V came to 5 bases and at J to 0 bases, leaving 5 bases not matched to a gene. Germline V gives CDR1 LGHNA, CDR2 YNFKEQ. The CDR3 contains 17 residues.

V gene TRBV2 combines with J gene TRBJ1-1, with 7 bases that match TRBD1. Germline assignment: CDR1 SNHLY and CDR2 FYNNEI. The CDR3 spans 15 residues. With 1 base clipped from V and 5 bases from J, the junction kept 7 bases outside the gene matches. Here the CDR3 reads CASSEGGTAVTEAFF. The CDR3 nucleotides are TGTGCCAGCAGTGAAGGGGGGACAGCGGTGACTGAAGCTTTCTTT.

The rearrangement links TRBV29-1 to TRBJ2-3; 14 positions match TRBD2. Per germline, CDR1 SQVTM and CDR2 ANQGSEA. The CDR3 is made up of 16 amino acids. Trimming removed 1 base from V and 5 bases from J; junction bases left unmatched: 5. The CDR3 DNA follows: TGCAGCGTTGAAGGGACTAGCGGGGGGTTGTTAGATACGCAGTATTTT. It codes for CSVEGTSGGLLDTQYF.

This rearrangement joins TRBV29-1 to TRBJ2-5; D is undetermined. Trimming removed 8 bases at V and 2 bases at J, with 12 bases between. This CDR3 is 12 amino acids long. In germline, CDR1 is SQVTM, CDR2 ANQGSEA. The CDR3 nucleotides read TGCAGCTATATGGGCCAACAAGAGACCCAGTACTTC. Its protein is CSYMGQQETQYF.

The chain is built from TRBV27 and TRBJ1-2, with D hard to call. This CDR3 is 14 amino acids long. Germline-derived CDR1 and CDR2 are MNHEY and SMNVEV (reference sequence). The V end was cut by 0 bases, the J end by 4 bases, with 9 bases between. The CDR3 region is CASSLSLGSYGYTF. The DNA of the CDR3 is TGTGCCAGCAGTTTATCGCTGGGCAGCTATGGCTACACCTTC.

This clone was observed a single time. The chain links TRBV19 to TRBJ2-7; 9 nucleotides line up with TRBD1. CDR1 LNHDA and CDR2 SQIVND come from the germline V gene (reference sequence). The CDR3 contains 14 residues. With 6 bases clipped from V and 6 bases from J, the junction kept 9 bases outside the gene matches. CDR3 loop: CASRYSMDRGEQYF. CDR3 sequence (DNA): TGTGCCAGTAGATACTCCATGGACAGGGGCGAGCAGTACTTC.

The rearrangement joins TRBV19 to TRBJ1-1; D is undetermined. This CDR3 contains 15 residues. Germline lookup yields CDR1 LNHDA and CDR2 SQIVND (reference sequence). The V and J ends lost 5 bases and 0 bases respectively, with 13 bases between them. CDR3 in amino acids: CASSSAAYMNTEAFF. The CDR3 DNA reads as TGTGCCAGTAGTTCCGCAGCCTACATGAACACTGAAGCTTTCTTT.

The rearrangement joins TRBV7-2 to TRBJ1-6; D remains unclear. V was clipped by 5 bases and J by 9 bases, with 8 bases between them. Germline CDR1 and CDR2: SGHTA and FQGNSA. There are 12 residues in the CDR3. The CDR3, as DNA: TGTGCCAGCAGCGCGCGGAGTTCACCCCTCCACTTT. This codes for CASSARSSPLHF.

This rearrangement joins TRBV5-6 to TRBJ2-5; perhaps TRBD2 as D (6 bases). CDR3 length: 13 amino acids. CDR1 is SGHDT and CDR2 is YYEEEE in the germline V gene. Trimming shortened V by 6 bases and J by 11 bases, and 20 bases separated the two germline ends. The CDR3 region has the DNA TGTGCCAGCAACCCTGGAGCCCTCCGGGAGCAGTACTTC. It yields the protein CASNPGALREQYF. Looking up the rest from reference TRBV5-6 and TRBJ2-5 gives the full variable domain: DAGVTQSPTHLIKTRGQQVTLRCSPKSGHDTVSWYQQALGQGPQFIFQYYEEEERQRGNFPDRFSGHQFPNYSSELNVNALLLGDSALYLCASNPGALREQYFGPGTRLLVL.